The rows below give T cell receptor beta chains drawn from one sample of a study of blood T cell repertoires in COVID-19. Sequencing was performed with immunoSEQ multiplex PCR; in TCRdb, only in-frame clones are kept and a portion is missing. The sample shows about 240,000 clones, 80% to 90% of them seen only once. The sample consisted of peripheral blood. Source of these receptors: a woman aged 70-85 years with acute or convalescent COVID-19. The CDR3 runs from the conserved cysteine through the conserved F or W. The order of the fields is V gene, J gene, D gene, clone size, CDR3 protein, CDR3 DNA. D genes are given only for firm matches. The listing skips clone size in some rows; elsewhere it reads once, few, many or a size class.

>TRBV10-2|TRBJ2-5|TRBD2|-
CASSARLAGGPRETQYF
TGCGCCAGCAGTGCTAGACTAGCGGGGGGGCCGCGAGAGACCCAGTACTTC
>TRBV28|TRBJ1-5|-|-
CASSPPGQPQHF
TGTGCCAGCAGTCCCCCCGGTCAGCCCCAGCATTTT
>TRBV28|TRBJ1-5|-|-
CASSLLPQGDQPQHF
TGTGCCAGCAGTTTATTGCCACAGGGAGACCAGCCCCAGCATTTT
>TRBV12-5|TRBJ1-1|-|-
CASGLPDTEAFF
TGTGCTAGTGGTTTGCCAGACACTGAAGCTTTCTTT
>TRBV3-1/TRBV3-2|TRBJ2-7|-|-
CASSQEDRSYEQYF
TGTGCCAGCAGCCAAGAGGACAGATCCTACGAGCAGTACTTC
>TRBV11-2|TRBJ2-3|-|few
CASSLEAESDTQYF
TGTGCCAGCAGCTTAGAGGCGGAATCAGATACGCAGTATTTT
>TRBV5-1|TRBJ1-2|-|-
CASSPGGGYTF
TGCGCCAGCAGCCCAGGAGGTGGCTACACCTTC
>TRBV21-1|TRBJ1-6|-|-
CASSKGPGGWSSYNSPLHF
TGTGCCAGCAGCAAAGGGCCTGGGGGGTGGAGCTCCTATAATTCACCCCTCCACTTT
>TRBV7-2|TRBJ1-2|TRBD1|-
CASSLDRGNYGYTF
TGTGCCAGCAGCTTGGACAGGGGGAACTATGGCTACACCTTC
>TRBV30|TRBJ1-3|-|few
CAWSSPLAGFSGNTIYF
TGTGCCTGGAGTTCACCCTTGGCAGGGTTCTCTGGAAACACCATATATTTT
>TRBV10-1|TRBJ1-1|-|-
CASRQGPNTEAFF
TGCGCCAGCAGACAGGGACCGAACACTGAAGCTTTCTTT
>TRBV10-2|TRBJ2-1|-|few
CASSDLTRGGYNEQFF
TGCGCCAGCAGTGATCTCACTAGGGGGGGATACAATGAGCAGTTCTTC
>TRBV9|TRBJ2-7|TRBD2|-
CASSVSSGDYEQYF
TGTGCCAGCAGCGTTTCTAGCGGGGACTACGAGCAGTACTTC
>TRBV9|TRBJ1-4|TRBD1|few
CASSPGDRVNEKLFF
TGTGCCAGCAGCCCGGGGGACAGAGTAAATGAAAAACTGTTTTTT
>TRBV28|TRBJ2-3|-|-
CASSLGKATYSTDTQYF
TGTGCCAGCAGTTTAGGAAAAGCGACTTATAGCACAGATACGCAGTATTTT
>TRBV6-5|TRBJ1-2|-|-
CASRGASYGYTF
TGTGCCAGCCGGGGGGCCTCTTATGGCTACACCTTC
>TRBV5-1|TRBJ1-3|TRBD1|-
CASSSGQERNTIYF
TGCGCCAGCAGCTCGGGACAGGAGAGAAACACCATATATTTT
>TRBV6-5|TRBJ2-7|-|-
CASSYNPGIDYEQYF
TGTGCCAGCAGTTATAATCCAGGCATCGACTACGAGCAGTACTTC
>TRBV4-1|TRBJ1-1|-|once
CASTEAGGFLTEAFF
TGCGCCAGCACCGAGGCGGGGGGCTTTCTCACTGAAGCTTTCTTT
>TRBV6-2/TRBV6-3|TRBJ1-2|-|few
CASSYRGRLKSYGYTF
TGTGCCAGCAGTTACAGGGGCCGCCTGAAGAGCTATGGCTACACCTTC
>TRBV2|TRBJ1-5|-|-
CASKQGSVGNQPQHF
TGTGCCAGCAAACAGGGTAGCGTCGGCAATCAGCCCCAGCATTTT
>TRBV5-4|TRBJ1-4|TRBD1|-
CASSTGQRREKLFF
TGTGCCAGCAGCACGGGACAGCGGAGGGAGAAACTGTTTTTT
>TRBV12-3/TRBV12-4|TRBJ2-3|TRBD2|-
CATRTSLADTQYF
TGTGCCACCAGGACTAGCCTCGCAGATACGCAGTATTTT
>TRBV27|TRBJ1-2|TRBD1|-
CASRTGTGMANYGYTF
TGTGCCAGCAGAACTGGGACAGGCATGGCTAACTATGGCTACACCTTC
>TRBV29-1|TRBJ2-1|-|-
CSVAYQGTTGNEQFF
TGCAGCGTTGCTTATCAGGGTACTACAGGGAATGAGCAGTTCTTC
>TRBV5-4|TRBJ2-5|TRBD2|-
CASSPGTSGEGETQYF
TGTGCCAGCAGCCCAGGGACTAGCGGGGAGGGGGAGACCCAGTACTTC
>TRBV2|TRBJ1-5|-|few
CASSERRQNQPQHF
TGTGCCAGCAGTGAACGGCGGCAAAATCAGCCCCAGCATTTT
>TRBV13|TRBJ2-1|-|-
CASSLRGALRSEQFF
TGTGCCAGCAGCTTACGCGGGGCACTTCGTAGTGAGCAGTTCTTC